This T cell receptor (beta chain) was sequenced for a study of cytomegalovirus exposure and HLA in healthy donors. Study results and limitations: Later work showed greater clonal expansion in HLA-associated TCR beta chains than in equally common others. It was confirmed in vitro that three of the CMV-associated chains were specific for CMV antigens. 15,000 to 20,000 TCR beta sequences were associated with HLA alleles at 0.05 false discovery rate in a later analysis. A prior analysis recorded that most TCR beta V segments were productive about 87% or about 30% of the time.

PCR involved 60 Vbeta and 13 Jbeta primers. Sequencing was performed with immunoSEQ multiplex PCR; in TCRdb, only in-frame clones are kept and a portion is missing. The repertoire consists of approximately 170,000 clones, with about three quarters occurring once and the leading ten covering around 7%. The count of this clone is one. No antigen is known for it. Germline values: CDR1 MGHRA, CDR2 YSYEKL. The CDR3 covers 16 residues. V shed 4 bases, J shed 1 base, and the junction held 6 bases outside the gene matches. The sequence was obtained from a woman aged 40 to 55 in good health and CMV-seropositive. The specimen was PBMCs. V and J are TRBV4-1 and TRBJ2-7, with 11 bases that match TRBD2. The CDR3 coding sequence is TGCGCCAGCAGCCCCTCCGGGACTAGCGGTTCCTACGAGCAGTACTTC. Amino acids: CASSPSGTSGSYEQYF.